Listed below are T cell receptor beta chains from one sample, sequenced in a study of cytomegalovirus exposure and HLA in healthy donors. Libraries were prepared by immunoSEQ multiplex PCR; TCRdb keeps only in-frame clonotypes and omits some of them. Of fewer than 200,000 clones in the sample, around 75% are singletons; the top ten hold 2.5% to 3%. Material: PBMCs. These receptors originate from a woman aged 45-59 years in good health and CMV-seropositive. Each CDR3 is given with its conserved first and last residue. A D gene is named only where the DNA matches it firmly. Some rows mark clone size as missing; the rest say once, few, many or name a class of expanded clone.

D: TRBD1; V: TRBV2; size: .; J: TRBJ2-1; DNA: TGTGCCAGCAGTTTGGGACAGAGCTACAATGAGCAGTTCTTC; CDR3: CASSLGQSYNEQFF
D: .; V: TRBV2; size: .; J: TRBJ1-4; DNA: TGTGCCAGCAACTCACAGTTAAATGAAAAACTGTTTTTT; CDR3: CASNSQLNEKLFF
D: .; V: TRBV29-1; size: .; J: TRBJ1-4; DNA: TGCAGCGTTGAACAGCATAGCAATGAAAAACTGTTTTTT; CDR3: CSVEQHSNEKLFF
D: .; V: TRBV29-1; size: few; J: TRBJ2-1; DNA: TGCAGCGTTGCAGGGGCGTCTGTGGATGAGCAGTTCTTC; CDR3: CSVAGASVDEQFF
D: .; V: TRBV5-1; size: .; J: TRBJ2-3; DNA: TGCGCCAGCACCATTAGCATCCTAGGAGCAGGGGCAGATACGCAGTATTTT; CDR3: CASTISILGAGADTQYF
D: TRBD2; V: TRBV2; size: .; J: TRBJ2-7; DNA: TGTGCCACCAATAGCGGGGTAGGGGAGCAGTACTTC; CDR3: CATNSGVGEQYF
D: TRBD1; V: TRBV7-9; size: .; J: TRBJ2-1; DNA: TGTGCCAGCAGCTTGGGGACAGGGAAGGACAATGAGCAGTTCTTC; CDR3: CASSLGTGKDNEQFF
D: TRBD1; V: TRBV19; size: .; J: TRBJ1-2; DNA: TGTGCCAGTAGCAACCGAGGGACAGACTCTAACTATGGCTACACCTTC; CDR3: CASSNRGTDSNYGYTF
D: .; V: TRBV29-1; size: .; J: TRBJ1-2; DNA: TGCAGCGGGGGCGAGGGGGGGGCTGGTGGCTACACCTTC; CDR3: CSGGEGGAGGYTF
D: .; V: TRBV2; size: .; J: TRBJ1-2; DNA: TGTGCCAGCAGCGAAAAAGATGTTACAGCCCTTAACTATGGCTACACCTTC; CDR3: CASSEKDVTALNYGYTF
D: TRBD1; V: TRBV30; size: once; J: TRBJ1-1; DNA: TGTGCCTGGAGGTACAGGGGTAGGGCTGAAGCTTTCTTT; CDR3: CAWRYRGRAEAFF
D: .; V: TRBV19; size: .; J: TRBJ1-5; DNA: TGTGCCAGTAGTTTCGCAGGGCCCTCTGATCAGCCCCAGCATTTT; CDR3: CASSFAGPSDQPQHF
D: TRBD2; V: TRBV6-5; size: once; J: TRBJ2-7; DNA: TGTGCCAGCAGCCGCGGGGGGGCCTACGAGCAGTACTTC; CDR3: CASSRGGAYEQYF
D: TRBD2; V: TRBV7-8; size: .; J: TRBJ2-7; DNA: TGTGCCAGCAGCCCCGGGACTAGCGGAGGCGAGCAGTACTTC; CDR3: CASSPGTSGGEQYF
D: .; V: TRBV5-1; size: .; J: TRBJ1-4; DNA: TGCGCCAGCAGCGAGGTCCTTAATGAAAAACTGTTTTTT; CDR3: CASSEVLNEKLFF
D: TRBD2; V: TRBV6-1; size: .; J: TRBJ2-7; DNA: TGTGCCAGCAGTGCAGGAGGACTAGGGTCGTGGGAGCAGTACTTC; CDR3: CASSAGGLGSWEQYF
D: .; V: TRBV2; size: .; J: TRBJ1-2; DNA: TGTGCCAGCAGTGATGGGCCTCCCCTCTATGGCTACACCTTC; CDR3: CASSDGPPLYGYTF
D: TRBD1; V: TRBV5-5; size: .; J: TRBJ2-7; DNA: TGTGCCAGCATAGGGACAGGGCTCCACGAGCAGTACTTC; CDR3: CASIGTGLHEQYF
D: TRBD2; V: TRBV6-5; size: few; J: TRBJ2-5; DNA: TGTGCCAGCGGACTAGACAGAGAAGAGACCCAGTACTTC; CDR3: CASGLDREETQYF
D: .; V: TRBV7-3; size: .; J: TRBJ1-1; DNA: TGTGCCAGCAGCTCGGTTGCGGGCACTGAAGCTTTCTTT; CDR3: CASSSVAGTEAFF
D: TRBD1; V: TRBV5-1; size: .; J: TRBJ2-5; DNA: TGCGCCAGCAGCTTGGGGCCAGGGACAGGCCAACAAGAGACCCAGTACTTC; CDR3: CASSLGPGTGQQETQYF
D: TRBD2; V: TRBV2; size: .; J: TRBJ2-3; DNA: TGTGCCAGCAGTGAAGGGACTAGCGGGGGAAGCACAGATACGCAGTATTTT; CDR3: CASSEGTSGGSTDTQYF
D: TRBD1; V: TRBV11-2; size: .; J: TRBJ2-1; DNA: TGTGCCAGCAGCTTAATCTTAGGGGGCAGCTCCTACAATGAGCAGTTCTTC; CDR3: CASSLILGGSSYNEQFF
D: .; V: TRBV5-5; size: few; J: TRBJ1-2; DNA: TGTGCCAGCAGCTTTTACAGTGTTCGGGGCTACACCTTC; CDR3: CASSFYSVRGYTF
D: TRBD2; V: TRBV27; size: .; J: TRBJ2-7; DNA: TGTGCCAGCAGTTCCCAGCGGGGGCCCACCTACGAGCAGTACTTC; CDR3: CASSSQRGPTYEQYF
D: TRBD1; V: TRBV12-5; size: .; J: TRBJ2-2; DNA: TGTGCTAGTGGTTTGGAGACAGGGGTCCCCGGGGAGCTGTTTTTT; CDR3: CASGLETGVPGELFF
D: .; V: TRBV15; size: .; J: TRBJ1-6; DNA: TGTGCCACCAGCGAGCGGGGAAATTCACCCCTCCACTTT; CDR3: CATSERGNSPLHF
D: .; V: TRBV30; size: .; J: TRBJ1-1; DNA: TGTGCCTGGGGGTCCGGGAGCATAAACACTGAAGCTTTCTTT; CDR3: CAWGSGSINTEAFF
D: .; V: TRBV2; size: .; J: TRBJ1-2; DNA: TGTGCCAGCCGCGGACTGGCAAACTATGGCTACACCTTC; CDR3: CASRGLANYGYTF
D: TRBD1; V: TRBV2; size: .; J: TRBJ1-2; DNA: TGTGCCAGCCACCAGGAACAGGGGGCGGTCGGCTACACCTTC; CDR3: CASHQEQGAVGYTF
D: TRBD2; V: TRBV5-1; size: .; J: TRBJ2-5; DNA: TGCGCCAGCAGCTTGCCTCGGGGGGAAGAGACCCAGTACTTC; CDR3: CASSLPRGEETQYF
D: .; V: TRBV5-6; size: .; J: TRBJ2-7; DNA: TGTGCCAGCAGCTCCCCGGGACAACCCTCCTACGAGCAGTACTTC; CDR3: CASSSPGQPSYEQYF
D: TRBD1; V: TRBV7-9; size: .; J: TRBJ1-2; DNA: TGTGCCAGCAGCCCATTCCGGGACAGGGAACATGGCTACACCTTC; CDR3: CASSPFRDREHGYTF
D: .; V: TRBV2; size: .; J: TRBJ2-3; DNA: TGTGCCAGCAGTTTAATCGCAGATACGCAGTATTTT; CDR3: CASSLIADTQYF
D: .; V: TRBV7-2; size: .; J: TRBJ1-4; DNA: TGTGCCAGCAGCTTAGGTGTAGGGGGTGGTGAAAAACTGTTTTTT; CDR3: CASSLGVGGGEKLFF
D: .; V: TRBV7-7; size: once; J: TRBJ1-5; DNA: TGTGCCAGCAGCTTAACTCCCGCTCGTTATCAGCCCCAGCATTTT; CDR3: CASSLTPARYQPQHF
D: .; V: TRBV10-2; size: few; J: TRBJ2-7; DNA: TGCGCCAGCAAGGACTCCCTCTCCTACGAGCAGTACTTC; CDR3: CASKDSLSYEQYF
D: .; V: TRBV7-8; size: .; J: TRBJ2-7; DNA: TGTGCCAGCAGCTTAGCGGTACTTGACTACGAGCAGTACTTC; CDR3: CASSLAVLDYEQYF